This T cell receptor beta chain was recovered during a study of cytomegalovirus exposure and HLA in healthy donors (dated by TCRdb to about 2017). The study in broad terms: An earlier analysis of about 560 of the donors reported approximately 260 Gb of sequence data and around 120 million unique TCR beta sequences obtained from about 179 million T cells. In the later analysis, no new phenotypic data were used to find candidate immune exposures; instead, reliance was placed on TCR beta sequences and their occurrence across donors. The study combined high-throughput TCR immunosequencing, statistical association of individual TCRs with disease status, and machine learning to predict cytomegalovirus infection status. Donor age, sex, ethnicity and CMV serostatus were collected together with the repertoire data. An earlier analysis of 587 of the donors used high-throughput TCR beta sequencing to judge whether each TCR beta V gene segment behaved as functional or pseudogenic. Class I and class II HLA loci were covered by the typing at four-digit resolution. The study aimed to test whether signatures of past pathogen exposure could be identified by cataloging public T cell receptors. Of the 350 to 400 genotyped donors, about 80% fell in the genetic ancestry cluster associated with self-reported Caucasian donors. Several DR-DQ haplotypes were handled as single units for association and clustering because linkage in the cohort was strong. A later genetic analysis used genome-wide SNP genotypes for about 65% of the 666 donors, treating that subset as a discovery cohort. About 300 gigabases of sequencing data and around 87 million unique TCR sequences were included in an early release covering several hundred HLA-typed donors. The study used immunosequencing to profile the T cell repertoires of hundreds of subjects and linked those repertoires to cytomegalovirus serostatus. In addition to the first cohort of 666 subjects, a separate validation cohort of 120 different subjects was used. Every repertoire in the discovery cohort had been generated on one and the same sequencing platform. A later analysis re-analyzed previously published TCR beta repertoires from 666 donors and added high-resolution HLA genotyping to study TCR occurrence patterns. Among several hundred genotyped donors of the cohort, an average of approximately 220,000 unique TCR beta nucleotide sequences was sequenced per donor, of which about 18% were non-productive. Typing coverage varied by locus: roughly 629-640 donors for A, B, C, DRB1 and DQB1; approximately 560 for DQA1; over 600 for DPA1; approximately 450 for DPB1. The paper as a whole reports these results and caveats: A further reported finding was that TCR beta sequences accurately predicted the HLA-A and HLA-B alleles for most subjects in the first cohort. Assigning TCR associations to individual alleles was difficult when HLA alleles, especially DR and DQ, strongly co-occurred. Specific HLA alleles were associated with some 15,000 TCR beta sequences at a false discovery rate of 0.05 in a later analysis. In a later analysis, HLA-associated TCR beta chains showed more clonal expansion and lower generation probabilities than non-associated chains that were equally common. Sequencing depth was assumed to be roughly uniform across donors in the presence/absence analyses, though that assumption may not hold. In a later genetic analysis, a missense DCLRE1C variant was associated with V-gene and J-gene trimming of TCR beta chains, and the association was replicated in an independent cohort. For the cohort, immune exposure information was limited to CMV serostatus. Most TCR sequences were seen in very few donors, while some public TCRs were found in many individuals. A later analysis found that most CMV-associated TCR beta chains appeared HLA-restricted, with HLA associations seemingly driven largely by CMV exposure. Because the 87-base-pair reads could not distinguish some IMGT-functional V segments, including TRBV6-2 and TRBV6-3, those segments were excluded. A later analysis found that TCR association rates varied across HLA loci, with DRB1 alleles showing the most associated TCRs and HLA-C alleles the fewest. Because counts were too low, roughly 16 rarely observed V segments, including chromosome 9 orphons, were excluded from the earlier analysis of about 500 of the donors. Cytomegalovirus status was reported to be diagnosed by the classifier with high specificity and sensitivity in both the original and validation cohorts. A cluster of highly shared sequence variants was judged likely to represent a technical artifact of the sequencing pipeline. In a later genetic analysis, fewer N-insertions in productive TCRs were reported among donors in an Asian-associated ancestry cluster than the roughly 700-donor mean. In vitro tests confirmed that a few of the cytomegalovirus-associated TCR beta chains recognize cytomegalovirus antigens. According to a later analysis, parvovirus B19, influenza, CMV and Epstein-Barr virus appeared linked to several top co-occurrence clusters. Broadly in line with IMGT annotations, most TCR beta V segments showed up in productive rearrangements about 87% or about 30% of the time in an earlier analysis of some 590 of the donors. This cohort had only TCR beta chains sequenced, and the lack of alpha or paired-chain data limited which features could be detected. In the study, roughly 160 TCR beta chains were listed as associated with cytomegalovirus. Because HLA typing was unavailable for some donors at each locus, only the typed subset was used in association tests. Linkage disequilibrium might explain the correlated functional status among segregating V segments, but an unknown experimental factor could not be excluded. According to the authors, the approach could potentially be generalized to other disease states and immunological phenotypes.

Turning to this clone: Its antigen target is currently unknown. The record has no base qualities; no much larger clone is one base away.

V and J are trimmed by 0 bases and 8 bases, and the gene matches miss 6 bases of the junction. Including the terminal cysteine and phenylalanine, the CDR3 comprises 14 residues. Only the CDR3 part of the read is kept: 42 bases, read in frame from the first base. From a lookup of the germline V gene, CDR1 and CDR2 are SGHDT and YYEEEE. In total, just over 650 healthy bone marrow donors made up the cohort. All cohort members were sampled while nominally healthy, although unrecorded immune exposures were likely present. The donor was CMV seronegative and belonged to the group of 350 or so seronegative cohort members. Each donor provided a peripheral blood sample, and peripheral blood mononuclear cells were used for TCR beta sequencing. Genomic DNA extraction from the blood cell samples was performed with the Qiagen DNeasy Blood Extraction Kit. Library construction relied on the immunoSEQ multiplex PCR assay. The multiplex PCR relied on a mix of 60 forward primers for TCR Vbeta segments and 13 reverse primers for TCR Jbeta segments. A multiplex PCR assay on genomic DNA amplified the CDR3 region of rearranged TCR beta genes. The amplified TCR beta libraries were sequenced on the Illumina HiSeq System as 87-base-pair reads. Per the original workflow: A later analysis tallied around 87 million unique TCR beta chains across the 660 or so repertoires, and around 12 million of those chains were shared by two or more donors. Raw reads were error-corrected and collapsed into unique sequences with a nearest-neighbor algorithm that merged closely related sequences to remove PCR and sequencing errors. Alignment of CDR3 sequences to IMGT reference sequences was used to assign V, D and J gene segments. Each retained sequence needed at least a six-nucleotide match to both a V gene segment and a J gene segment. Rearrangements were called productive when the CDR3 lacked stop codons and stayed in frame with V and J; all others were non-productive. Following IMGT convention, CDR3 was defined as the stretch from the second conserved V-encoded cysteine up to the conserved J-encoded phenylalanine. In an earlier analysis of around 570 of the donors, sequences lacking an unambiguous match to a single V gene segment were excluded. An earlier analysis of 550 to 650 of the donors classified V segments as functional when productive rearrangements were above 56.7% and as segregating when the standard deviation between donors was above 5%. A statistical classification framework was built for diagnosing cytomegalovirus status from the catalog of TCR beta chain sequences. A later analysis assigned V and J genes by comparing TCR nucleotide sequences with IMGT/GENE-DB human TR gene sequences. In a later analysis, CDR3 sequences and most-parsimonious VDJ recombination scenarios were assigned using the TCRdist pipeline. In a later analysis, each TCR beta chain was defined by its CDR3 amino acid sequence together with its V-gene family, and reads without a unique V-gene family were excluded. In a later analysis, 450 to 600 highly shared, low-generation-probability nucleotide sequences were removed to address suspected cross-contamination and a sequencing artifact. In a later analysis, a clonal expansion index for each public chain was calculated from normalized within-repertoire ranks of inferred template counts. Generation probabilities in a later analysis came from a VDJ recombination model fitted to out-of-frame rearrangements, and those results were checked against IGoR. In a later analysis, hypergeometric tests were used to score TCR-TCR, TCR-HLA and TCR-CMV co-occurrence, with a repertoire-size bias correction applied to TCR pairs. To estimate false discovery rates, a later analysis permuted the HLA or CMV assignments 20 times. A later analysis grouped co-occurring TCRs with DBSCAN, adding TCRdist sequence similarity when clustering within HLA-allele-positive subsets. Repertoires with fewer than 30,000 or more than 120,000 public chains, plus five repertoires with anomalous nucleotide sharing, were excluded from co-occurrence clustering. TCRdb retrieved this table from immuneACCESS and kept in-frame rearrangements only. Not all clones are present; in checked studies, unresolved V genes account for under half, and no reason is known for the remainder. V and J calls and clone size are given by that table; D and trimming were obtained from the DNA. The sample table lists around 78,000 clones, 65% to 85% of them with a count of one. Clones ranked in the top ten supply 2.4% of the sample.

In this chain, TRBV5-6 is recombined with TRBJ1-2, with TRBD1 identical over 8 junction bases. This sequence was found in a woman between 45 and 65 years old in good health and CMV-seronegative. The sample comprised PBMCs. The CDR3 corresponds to CASSLDPGGRGYTF. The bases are TGTGCCAGCAGCTTGGATCCAGGGGGCAGGGGCTACACCTTC.